Listed below are T cell receptor beta chains from one sample, sequenced in a study of blood T cell repertoires in COVID-19. Method: immunoSEQ multiplex PCR; TCRdb's copy keeps in-frame clones and lacks some. The sample holds some 1,400 clones; about 95% are singletons and the top ten take 2% to 2.5%. Sequences were obtained from peripheral blood. Receptor source: a human donor in a cohort sampled during active COVID-19. CDR3s include the opening cysteine and the closing phenylalanine or tryptophan. The D gene is left open where the match is weak. Rows may omit the clone size; those that give it use once, few, many or a size class.

J	D	V	size	DNA	CDR3
TRBJ2-5	-	TRBV5-1	-	TGCGCCAGCAGCTTGGTAGGGGTTGCAGAAGAGACCCAGTACTTC	CASSLVGVAEETQYF
TRBJ2-6	TRBD1	TRBV18	-	TGTGCCAGCTCACCAGCGACAGGGTTTTTCTCTGGGGCCAACGTCCTGACTTTC	CASSPATGFFSGANVLTF
TRBJ2-3	TRBD2	TRBV7-8	-	TGTGCCAGCAGCCAGTTAGCGGGAGGACCCTTGGGCACAGATACGCAGTATTTT	CASSQLAGGPLGTDTQYF
TRBJ2-7	TRBD2	TRBV5-1	-	TGCGCCAGCAGCCCACGGACTAGCGGGGGGTCCTCCTACGAGCAGTACTTC	CASSPRTSGGSSYEQYF
TRBJ1-2	-	TRBV12-3/TRBV12-4	-	TGTGCCAGCACCGTTCCTAACTATGGCTACACCTTC	CASTVPNYGYTF
TRBJ2-4	TRBD2	TRBV27	-	TGTGCCAGCAGTCAGGGAGGGGCCAAAAACATTCAGTACTTC	CASSQGGAKNIQYF
TRBJ2-5	TRBD2	TRBV29-1	-	TGCAGAGGGACTAGCGGGGATGGCGAGACCCAGTACTTC	CRGTSGDGETQYF
TRBJ2-5	TRBD2	TRBV29-1	-	TGCAGCGTCGACGGGACTAGCGGGGAAGAGACCCAGTACTTC	CSVDGTSGEETQYF
TRBJ1-6	TRBD1	TRBV13	-	TGTGCCAGCAGCTTTCAGGGGGTTACACCCCTCCACTTT	CASSFQGVTPLHF
TRBJ2-1	-	TRBV19	-	TGTGCCAGTAGTATTTCTGGGGGGGGGCCATACAATGAGCAGTTCTTC	CASSISGGGPYNEQFF
TRBJ2-6	-	TRBV3-1/TRBV3-2	-	TGTGCCAGCAGTAGTAATGGGGCCAACGTCCTGACTTTC	CASSSNGANVLTF
TRBJ2-3	TRBD2	TRBV7-8	once	TGTGCCAGCAGCCGAGGAGGAGCGGGGGGGCGTGCAGATACGCAGTATTTT	CASSRGGAGGRADTQYF
TRBJ1-5	TRBD1	TRBV4-2	once	TGTGCCAGCAGCCAAGAGGACAGGGGTATTAATCAGCCCCAGCATTTT	CASSQEDRGINQPQHF
TRBJ2-5	-	TRBV18	-	TGTGCCAGCTCACTTGCCGGCGGGTTGGAGACCCAGTACTTC	CASSLAGGLETQYF